Following are 15 T cell receptor beta chains from one sample sequenced in a study of T cell responses to AZD1222 COVID-19 vaccine. Here immunoSEQ multiplex PCR was the method, and the copy in TCRdb shows in-frame clones only, minus some. The repertoire has approximately 110,000 clones, approximately 91% of them found once; the top ten carry roughly a sixth. The sequenced sample was peripheral blood, obtained on day 0 of AZD1222 vaccination. These receptors were taken from an adult in good health.

This sequence joins TRBV27 and TRBJ2-3; 8 nucleotides line up with TRBD1. Germline CDR1 and CDR2: MNHEY and SMNVEV (reference sequence). CDR3 length: 17 amino acids. The J segment lost 4 bases and the V segment lost 6 bases, leaving 15 bases of the junction unmatched. The CDR3 DNA is TGTGCCAGCAGCTCTTACTACCGGACAGGGACGGCAGATACGCAGTATTTT. This codes for CASSSYYRTGTADTQYF.

This chain uses TRBV18 with TRBJ1-5; D unresolved. CDR3 length: 17 amino acids. V dropped 3 bases and J dropped 2 bases, with 17 bases sitting between them. Germline V gives CDR1 KGHSH, CDR2 LQKENI. CDR3 sequence (DNA): TGTGCCAGCTCACCCGGACCACCTACCTATGGCAATCAGCCCCAGCATTTT. Its protein is CASSPGPPTYGNQPQHF.

This clone has a single count. The gene calls are TRBV5-4 and TRBJ2-5, with TRBD2 matching 10 bases. The germline gives CDR1 SGHNT, CDR2 YYREEE (reference sequence). This CDR3 spans 16 amino acids. With 5 bases clipped from V and 5 bases from J, the junction kept 12 bases outside the gene matches. The CDR3 DNA reads TGTGCCAGCAGTCCTAGCGGGAGTTCCGTGGGGGAGACCCAGTACTTC. Translated: CASSPSGSSVGETQYF.

V is TRBV7-2 and J is TRBJ1-2; the D gene is possibly TRBD1 (6 bases). This CDR3 contains 14 residues. The V end was cut by 5 bases, the J end by 2 bases, with 12 bases between. Germline CDR1 SGHTA, CDR2 FQGNSA. CDR3 residues: CASSKGGGNYGYTF. The CDR3 nucleotides are TGTGCCAGCAGCAAAGGGGGGGGAAACTATGGCTACACCTTC.

This clone appeared many times. The rearrangement joins TRBV18 to TRBJ1-2, with D possibly matching TRBD1 (5 bases). Trimming pared 3 bases from V and 8 bases from J, leaving 10 bases between. The germline V gene encodes CDR1 KGHSH and CDR2 LQKENI. This CDR3 is built from 12 residues. In nucleotides, the CDR3 is TGTGCCAGCTCACCCGCAGGGCGGGGCTACACCTTC. It translates to CASSPAGRGYTF.

The chain combines TRBV5-4 with TRBJ2-5, with 8 bases identical to TRBD1. Germline V gene sequence: CDR1 SGHNT, CDR2 YYREEE (reference sequence). The CDR3 is 15 residues long. V shed 3 bases, J shed 2 bases, and the junction held 6 bases outside the gene matches. For the CDR3, the DNA is TGTGCCAGCAGCTCTGGACAGGGAGGACAAGAGACCCAGTACTTC. Its protein is CASSSGQGGQETQYF.

V is TRBV28 and J is TRBJ1-1, with D possibly matching TRBD1 (5 bases). CDR1 and CDR2 from the germline V gene are MDHEN and SYDVKM. V gave up 1 base and J gave up 5 bases, with 17 bases separating them. The CDR3 has 16 residues. The CDR3 spells CASSLSAGSGGTEAFF. The DNA for the CDR3 is TGTGCCAGCAGTTTATCAGCGGGGTCGGGGGGTACTGAAGCTTTCTTT.

The chain combines TRBV6-5 with TRBJ1-3; no reliable D call. The CDR3 loop spans 11 amino acids. V lost 8 bases to trimming and J lost 4 bases, with 6 bases between them. Germline V gene lookup returns CDR1 MNHEY and CDR2 SVGAGI. The CDR3 bases are TGTGCCAGCCGGACGGGAAACACCATATATTTT. Residues: CASRTGNTIYF.

The CDR3 loop is CASSLGQGNSPLHF. The CDR3, as DNA: TGTGCCAGCAGCCTAGGACAGGGGAATTCACCCCTCCACTTT. The chain combines TRBV3-1 (or the pseudogene TRBV3-2) with TRBJ1-6, with TRBD1 matching 9 bases. V lost 4 bases to trimming and J lost 7 bases; unmatched junction nucleotides: 2. The CDR3 consists of 14 residues. Per germline, CDR1 LGHDT and CDR2 YNNKEL (reference sequence).

The chain links TRBV11-2 to TRBJ2-5, with D hard to call. Germline V gives CDR1 SGHAT, CDR2 FQNNGV. V lost 2 bases and J 1 base, leaving 14 bases between the germline ends. CDR3 size: 16 residues. The CDR3, as DNA: TGTGCCAGCAGCTTATATTCACTCGGTCGCCAAGAGACCCAGTACTTC. The encoded protein is CASSLYSLGRQETQYF.

This clone was found once. The gene calls are TRBV7-2 and TRBJ2-5; possible D gene TRBD1, 6 bases. Germline loops: CDR1 SGHTA, CDR2 FQGNSA. V shed 4 bases and J shed 5 bases, with 14 bases lying between them. The CDR3 length is 14 residues. The DNA of the CDR3 is TGTGCCAGCAGCTCGAACAGGGTTAGGGAGACCCAGTACTTC. Translation: CASSSNRVRETQYF.

This chain uses TRBV23-1 with TRBJ2-4, with D possibly being TRBD2 (5 bases). TRBV23-1 belongs to the ORF category, with a function that is uncertain. V was shortened by 7 bases and J by 11 bases, with 12 bases between the two germline ends. The CDR3 has 11 residues. CDR3 sequence: CASTQTEVQYF. CDR3 bases: TGCGCCAGCACTCAGACGGAGGTTCAGTACTTC.

The chain recombines TRBV2 with TRBJ2-7, with 9 nucleotides matching TRBD1. CDR1 is SNHLY, CDR2 FYNNEI, per germline. CDR3 size: 15 residues. Unmatched junction bases numbered 3, after V lost 0 bases and J lost 3 bases. The CDR3 DNA reads as TGTGCCAGCAGTGAAGCCGGGACAGGGTACTACGAGCAGTACTTC. Translation: CASSEAGTGYYEQYF.

The chain employs TRBV5-1 and TRBJ2-2; D is ambiguous. CDR3 size: 12 residues. V shed 0 bases and J shed 7 bases, with 4 bases lying between them. CDR1 and CDR2 (germline): SGHRS, YFSETQ. CDR3 DNA: TGCGCCAGCAGCTTGGCGGGCGGGGAGCTGTTTTTT. This gives the protein CASSLAGGELFF.

The chain recombines TRBV6-6 with TRBJ1-3, with a weak D call TRBD1 (5 bases). Trimming left V 6 bases short and J 0 bases short, with 12 bases between. This CDR3 is 15 amino acids long. Germline CDR1 is MNHNY and CDR2 is SVGAGI (reference sequence). The CDR3 DNA sequence: TGTGCCAGCAGCCAGCTTGGGGGCTCTGGAAACACCATATATTTT. Residues: CASSQLGGSGNTIYF.